Listed here are 27 T cell receptor beta chains from one sample, sequenced in a study of cytomegalovirus exposure and HLA in healthy donors. It was with 60 Vbeta and 13 Jbeta primers that the PCR ran. Profiled with immunoSEQ multiplex PCR; TCRdb holds only in-frame clones, not every one. The table lists some 150,000 clones, roughly 73% of them singletons. Sample: PBMCs. The receptors come from a man between 40 and 49 years old in good health and CMV-seronegative.

J is TRBJ1-1 and V is TRBV6-4, with TRBD1 matching over 10 bases. The germline CDR1 and CDR2 sequences are MRHNA and SNTAGT. J was trimmed by 11 bases and V by 6 bases; bases with no gene match: 9. This CDR3 spans 13 amino acids. CDR3 nucleotide sequence: TGTGCCAGCAGCACCTCCGGGACAGGGGCGGCTTTCTTT. It specifies CASSTSGTGAAFF.

A remark on this clone: At one end, the junction sequence differs from germline, possibly due to a read error. V usage is TRBV5-1 and J usage is TRBJ2-7, with 8 bases aligning to TRBD1. This CDR3 has 11 residues. Germline V gene sequence: CDR1 SGHRS, CDR2 YFSETQ. In nucleotides, the CDR3 is TGCGCCAGCAGACTGGGACAGGATGATTCCTTC. Translating it yields CASRLGQDDSF.

The CDR3: CASSRTLAESTSGWRRQETQYF. CDR3 DNA: TGCGCCAGCAGCAGGACACTAGCGGAATCCACGTCAGGCTGGCGGAGGCAAGAGACCCAGTACTTC. The genes are TRBV4-1 and TRBJ2-5, with 8 bases matching TRBD2. Trimming took 5 bases from V and 2 from J; bases not matched to a gene: 28. Germline CDR1 reads MGHRA; CDR2 reads YSYEKL. CDR3 length equals 22 residues.

CDR3 in DNA: TGTGCCAGCAGTTCCCTCGGCCGACGGGACAGACCCTACGAGCAGTACTTC. Translation gives CASSSLGRRDRPYEQYF. V gene TRBV27 combines with J gene TRBJ2-7, with TRBD1 identical over 7 bases. The ends lost 4 bases at V and 2 bases at J; junction bases unmatched: 14. CDR3 size: 17 residues. Germline loops: CDR1 MNHEY, CDR2 SMNVEV (reference sequence).

The chain is built from TRBV18 and TRBJ1-5; D is ambiguous. Deletions cut 3 bases from V and 6 bases from J, with 12 bases between. Germline lookup yields CDR1 KGHSH and CDR2 LQKENI. The CDR3 covers 14 residues. DNA of the CDR3: TGTGCCAGCTCACCCCGAGAAGTAGTTCAGCCCCAGCATTTT. Protein: CASSPREVVQPQHF.

This clone was seen only a few times. The V gene is TRBV18, the J gene TRBJ1-6; the D gene is possibly TRBD1 (5 bases). Germline loops: CDR1 KGHSH, CDR2 LQKENI. There are 16 residues in the CDR3. Trimming stripped 5 bases from V and 5 bases from J, with 16 bases between. CDR3 in DNA: TGTGCCAGCTCAGCTTCGGGGGGAACGAATAATTCACCCCTCCACTTT. This gives the protein CASSASGGTNNSPLHF. Full variable domain (remainder filled in from reference TRBV18 and TRBJ1-6): NAGVMQNPRHLVRRRGQEARLRCSPMKGHSHVYWYRQLPEEGLKFMVYLQKENIIDESGMPKERFSAEFPKEGPSILRIQQVVRGDSAAYFCASSASGGTNNSPLHFGNGTRLTVT.

The chain links TRBV10-2 to TRBJ1-1; the match to TRBD1 covers 7 bases. J was trimmed by 4 bases and V by 3 bases; bases with no gene match: 5. The germline CDR1 and CDR2 sequences are WSHSY and SAAADI. The CDR3 is 14 residues long. The CDR3 nucleotides are TGCGCCAGCAGTGAACGATCAGGGGGCACTGAAGCTTTCTTT. It is translated as CASSERSGGTEAFF.

This chain joins TRBV2 and TRBJ2-2, with no clear D. This CDR3 has 11 residues. V was cut by 8 bases and J by 3 bases, with 4 bases left in between. Germline lookup yields CDR1 SNHLY and CDR2 FYNNEI. The CDR3 protein is CASFDTGELFF. CDR3 in DNA: TGTGCCAGCTTCGACACCGGGGAGCTGTTTTTT.

This chain joins TRBV19 and TRBJ2-5; 10 bases are a match to TRBD1. With 6 bases clipped from V and 5 bases from J, the junction kept 18 bases outside the gene matches. Germline lookup yields CDR1 LNHDA and CDR2 SQIVND (reference sequence). The CDR3 totals 18 residues. This CDR3 is CASSSPGGMGQGSETQYF. CDR3 sequence (DNA): TGTGCCAGTAGCTCTCCCGGGGGTATGGGACAGGGGTCGGAGACCCAGTACTTC.

The chain is built from TRBV10-3 and TRBJ1-2; D unresolved. The CDR3 runs to 15 residues. Trimming cost V 3 bases and J 0 bases, with 11 bases left between them. CDR1 is ENHRY and CDR2 is SYGVKD in the germline V gene. CDR3 bases: TGTGCCATCAGTGATGGGTCAGGAACTAACTATGGCTACACCTTC. Its translation is CAISDGSGTNYGYTF.

This clone is a singleton in its sample. V and J are TRBV7-8 and TRBJ1-2; no definite D call. V was shortened by 1 base and J by 2 bases, with 5 bases between the two germline ends. Germline values: CDR1 SGHVS, CDR2 FQNEAQ. This CDR3 spans 13 amino acids. This CDR3 reads CASSLELNYGYTF. For the CDR3, the DNA is TGTGCCAGCAGCTTAGAATTAAACTATGGCTACACCTTC.

The rearrangement uses TRBV7-9 and TRBJ2-2, with D possibly matching TRBD1 (6 bases). Germline values: CDR1 SEHNR, CDR2 FQNEAQ (reference sequence). Trimming stripped 6 bases from V and 6 bases from J, with 20 bases between. The CDR3 length is 16 residues. The CDR3 nucleotides are TGTGCCAGCAGATGGGGCAGGGGTAATTTCCCCGGGGAGCTGTTTTTT. Protein product: CASRWGRGNFPGELFF.

This clone appeared many times. This chain connects TRBV14 to TRBJ2-3, with D possibly TRBD2 on 6 matching bases. The CDR3 covers 15 residues. The germline V gene has CDR1 SGHDN and CDR2 FVKESK. V lost 6 bases and J 0 bases, leaving 13 bases between the germline ends. The CDR3 DNA follows: TGTGCCAGCAGTCGACAACTAGCTAGCACAGATACGCAGTATTTT. Protein product: CASSRQLASTDTQYF.

This clone was counted between two and nine times. V is TRBV5-4 and J is TRBJ1-2; perhaps TRBD1 as D (6 bases). V gave up 4 bases and J gave up 0 bases, with 10 bases separating them. The germline V gene has CDR1 SGHNT and CDR2 YYREEE (reference sequence). This CDR3 comprises 14 residues. Here the CDR3 reads CASSTDSANYGYTF. DNA of the CDR3: TGTGCCAGCAGCACGGACAGTGCTAACTATGGCTACACCTTC.

V usage is TRBV18 and J usage is TRBJ1-1; tentatively, D is TRBD1 (6 bases). Per the germline V gene, CDR1 is KGHSH and CDR2 is LQKENI. This CDR3 is 15 amino acids long. V was cut by 3 bases and J by 3 bases, with 14 bases left in between. The CDR3 sequence is CASSPMGAGYTEAFF. The CDR3 DNA sequence: TGTGCCAGCTCACCGATGGGGGCAGGGTACACTGAAGCTTTCTTT.

This clone is categorized as medium-sized. The DNA for the CDR3 is TGTGCCAGTAGTATTCCTGACAGGGACTTTGGAAACACCATATATTTT. Translation gives CASSIPDRDFGNTIYF. V and J are TRBV19 and TRBJ1-3, with 7 bases fitting TRBD1. The germline V gene has CDR1 LNHDA and CDR2 SQIVND (reference sequence). After removal of 3 bases from V and 3 bases from J, the junction contained 8 bases not matched to a gene. The CDR3 totals 16 residues.

The rearrangement joins TRBV6-8 to TRBJ1-3; 9 bases fit TRBD1. Germline CDR1 reads MNHGY; CDR2 reads SAAAGT. This CDR3 region has 15 residues. J gave up 3 bases and V 4 bases, and 4 bases lay outside the gene matches. The CDR3 loop is CASSLDRGVGNTIYF. The DNA of the CDR3 is TGTGCCAGCAGTTTAGACAGGGGGGTTGGAAACACCATATATTTT.

The chain has TRBV7-9 and TRBJ2-7; TRBD1 aligns across 8 bases. This CDR3 is built from 15 residues. Germline assignment: CDR1 SEHNR and CDR2 FQNEAQ (reference sequence). With 5 bases clipped from V and 2 bases from J, the junction kept 8 bases outside the gene matches. The CDR3 DNA is TGTGCCAGCAGCCCCCGGGACAGGATGGCCTACGAGCAGTACTTC. It translates to CASSPRDRMAYEQYF.

The chain has TRBV15 and TRBJ1-2; 9 bases are shared with TRBD1. The CDR3 sequence is 15 residues long. V shed 2 bases, J shed 8 bases, and the junction held 9 bases outside the gene matches. Per the germline V gene, CDR1 is LNHNV and CDR2 is YYDKDF (reference sequence). The CDR3 nucleotides are TGTGCCACCAGCAGAACCCGGGACAGGGCGCGAGGCTACACCTTC. Its protein product is CATSRTRDRARGYTF.

This chain connects TRBV19 to TRBJ2-1; 16 bases are a match to TRBD2. Germline V gene sequence: CDR1 LNHDA, CDR2 SQIVND (reference sequence). CDR3 length: 21 residues. Unmatched junction bases numbered 14, after V lost 5 bases and J lost 1 base. The DNA of the CDR3 is TGTGCCAGTAGTGGACCCCCCGGGGGACTAGCGGGGGGGCCGTCCTACAATGAGCAGTTCTTC. It translates to CASSGPPGGLAGGPSYNEQFF.

This clone has more than one count but fewer than ten. The V gene is TRBV19, the J gene TRBJ1-2; 8 bases fit TRBD1. The CDR3 sequence is 14 residues long. The germline V gene has CDR1 LNHDA and CDR2 SQIVND (reference sequence). V lost 3 bases, J lost 8 bases, and 8 bases stayed unmatched. CDR3 sequence reads: CASSIMTGAQGYTF. CDR3 DNA: TGTGCCAGTAGTATCATGACAGGGGCTCAGGGCTACACCTTC.

The V call is TRBV7-9, the J call TRBJ1-6; 7 nucleotides align to TRBD1. The CDR3 contains 14 residues. CDR1 is SEHNR and CDR2 is FQNEAQ in the germline V gene (reference sequence). With V trimmed by 5 bases and J by 8 bases, 6 bases remained unmatched. CDR3 sequence (DNA): TGTGCCAGCAGCGGGACAGTGGGTTATTCACCCCTCCACTTT. Translation: CASSGTVGYSPLHF.

This clone has only a few counts. The chain joins TRBV10-1 to TRBJ1-2; 9 bases agree with TRBD1. CDR1 and CDR2 from the germline V gene are WNHNN and SYGVQD (reference sequence). The CDR3 covers 11 residues. V trimming: 10 bases; J trimming: 6 bases; junction bases outside the gene matches: 3. The CDR3 region has the DNA TGCGCCACAGACAGGGGGAATGGCTACACCTTC. This gives the protein CATDRGNGYTF.

This clone was detected only a few times. V usage is TRBV5-1 and J usage is TRBJ2-4, with D perhaps TRBD2 (6 bases). Trimming took 2 bases from V and 11 from J, leaving 23 bases between them. The length of the CDR3 is 16 residues. CDR1 SGHRS and CDR2 YFSETQ come from the germline V gene. CDR3 loop: CASSLGPGLGRGVQYF. The CDR3 coding sequence is TGCGCCAGCAGCTTAGGCCCGGGACTGGGGAGAGGCGTTCAGTACTTC. Based on the CDR3 plus reference TRBV5-1 and TRBJ2-4, the full variable domain is KAGVTQTPRYLIKTRGQQVTLSCSPISGHRSVSWYQQTPGQGLQFLFEYFSETQRNKGNFPGRFSGRQFSNSRSEMNVSTLELGDSALYLCASSLGPGLGRGVQYFGAGTRLSVL.

This clone came up once. This sequence joins TRBV2 and TRBJ2-7, with TRBD1 as a possible D gene (6 bases). This CDR3 is 14 amino acids long. Per the germline V gene, CDR1 is SNHLY and CDR2 is FYNNEI. Trimming pared 5 bases from V and 0 bases from J, leaving 11 bases between. CDR3 DNA: TGTGCCAGCAGTTGGCAGGGGAGCTCCTACGAGCAGTACTTC. It yields the protein CASSWQGSSYEQYF.

J is TRBJ2-1 and V is TRBV6-5, with 7 bases identical to TRBD1. CDR1 is MNHEY and CDR2 is SVGAGI in the germline V gene. CDR3 length equals 15 residues. The V gene end was trimmed by 0 bases and the J gene end by 7 bases; junction bases not matched to a gene: 6. DNA for the CDR3: TGTGCCAGCAGTTACTCTCAGGACAGGTTGAATGAGCAGTTCTTC. This sequence encodes CASSYSQDRLNEQFF.

This sequence joins TRBV5-1 and TRBJ2-7; 10 nucleotides line up with TRBD1. Germline CDR1 and CDR2: SGHRS and YFSETQ. The CDR3 covers 12 residues. V was clipped by 4 bases and J by 5 bases; unmatched bases: 0. CDR3 region: CASSGTGDEQYF. The CDR3 DNA reads TGCGCCAGCAGCGGGACAGGGGACGAGCAGTACTTC. The full variable domain, with the rest looked up from reference TRBV5-1 and TRBJ2-7, is KAGVTQTPRYLIKTRGQQVTLSCSPISGHRSVSWYQQTPGQGLQFLFEYFSETQRNKGNFPGRFSGRQFSNSRSEMNVSTLELGDSALYLCASSGTGDEQYFGPGTRLTVT.